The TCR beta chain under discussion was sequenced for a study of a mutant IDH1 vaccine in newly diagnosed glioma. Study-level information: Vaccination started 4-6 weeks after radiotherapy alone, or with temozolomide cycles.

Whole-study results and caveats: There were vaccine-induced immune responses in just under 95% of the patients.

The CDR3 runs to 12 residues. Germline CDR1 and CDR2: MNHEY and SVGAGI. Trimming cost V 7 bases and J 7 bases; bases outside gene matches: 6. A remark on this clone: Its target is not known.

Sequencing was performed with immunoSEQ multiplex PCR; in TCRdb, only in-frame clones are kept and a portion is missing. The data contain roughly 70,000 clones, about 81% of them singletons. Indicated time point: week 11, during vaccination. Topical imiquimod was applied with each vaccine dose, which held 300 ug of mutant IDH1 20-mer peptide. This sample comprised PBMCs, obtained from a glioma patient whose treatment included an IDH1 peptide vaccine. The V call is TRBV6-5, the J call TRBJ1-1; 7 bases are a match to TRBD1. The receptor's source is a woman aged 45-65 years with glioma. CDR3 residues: CASTPDRNEAFF. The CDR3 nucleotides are TGTGCCAGCACCCCGGACAGGAATGAAGCTTTCTTT.